One sample yielded the 28 T cell receptor beta chains listed below, sequenced in a study of blood T cell repertoires in COVID-19. Assay used: immunoSEQ multiplex PCR; TCRdb lists only in-frame clones, some missing. The sample lists 210,000 or so clones, about 91% occurring once. The sequenced sample consisted of peripheral blood. The receptors were gathered from a woman aged 40 to 50 with acute or convalescent COVID-19.

The CDR3 coding sequence is TGTGCCAGCAGCCAAAGGGGCCCAAATGAAAAACTGTTTTTT. This sequence encodes CASSQRGPNEKLFF. The genes are TRBV11-2 and TRBJ1-4; TRBD1 might be the D (5 bases). Germline values: CDR1 SGHAT, CDR2 FQNNGV. V lost 5 bases to trimming and J lost 5 bases, with 12 bases between them. The CDR3 runs to 14 residues.

The genes are TRBV9 and TRBJ2-2; weak D call: TRBD1 (6 bases). The germline CDR1 and CDR2 sequences are SGDLS and YYNGEE. This CDR3 spans 14 amino acids. Trimming took off 3 bases at V and 5 bases at J, with 11 bases between the two ends. The DNA for the CDR3 is TGTGCCAGCAGCGCGGACAGTACTACCGGGGAGCTGTTTTTT. Translating it yields CASSADSTTGELFF.

As concerns this clone: Other DNA variants within this sample encode the same CDR3. The chain has TRBV11-2 and TRBJ1-1, with D tentatively TRBD1 (5 bases). This CDR3 contains 13 residues. Per the germline V gene, CDR1 is SGHAT and CDR2 is FQNNGV. V was cut by 2 bases and J by 2 bases, with 6 bases left in between. DNA for the CDR3: TGTGCCAGCAGCTTAAGGGGTAACACTGAAGCTTTCTTT. It translates to CASSLRGNTEAFF.

The chain joins TRBV19 to TRBJ1-1, with D unclear. This CDR3 has 13 amino acids. Germline-derived CDR1 and CDR2 are LNHDA and SQIVND (reference sequence). V was shortened by 6 bases and J by 7 bases, with 15 bases between the two germline ends. The CDR3 is CASSVRGSVEAFF. The CDR3, as DNA: TGTGCCAGTAGCGTAAGAGGGTCAGTTGAAGCTTTCTTT. The variable domain in full, completed from reference TRBV19 and TRBJ1-1, reads DGGITQSPKYLFRKEGQNVTLSCEQNLNHDAMYWYRQDPGQGLRLIYYSQIVNDFQKGDIAEGYSVSREKKESFPLTVTSAQKNPTAFYLCASSVRGSVEAFFGQGTRLTVV.

This clone has only one observation. V gene TRBV6-5 combines with J gene TRBJ1-6; possible D gene TRBD1, 5 bases. CDR1 and CDR2 from the germline V gene are MNHEY and SVGAGI. CDR3 size: 15 residues. Trimming shortened V by 0 bases and J by 7 bases, and 10 bases separated the two germline ends. For the CDR3, the DNA is TGTGCCAGCAGTTACTCGGGGGGAGTGAATTCACCCCTCCACTTT. It encodes CASSYSGGVNSPLHF.

This chain uses TRBV2 with TRBJ2-1, with TRBD1 matching over 7 bases. The CDR3 has 14 amino acids. Germline CDR1 SNHLY, CDR2 FYNNEI. V lost 2 bases and J lost 6; bases outside the gene matches: 4. CDR3 residues: CASSERGRFNEQFF. DNA of the CDR3: TGTGCCAGCAGTGAAAGGGGGCGTTTCAATGAGCAGTTCTTC.

V and J are TRBV19 and TRBJ1-5; the D is unclear. CDR3 size: 15 residues. Trimming shortened V by 1 base and J by 2 bases, and 9 bases separated the two germline ends. CDR1 is LNHDA, CDR2 SQIVND, per germline (reference sequence). The CDR3 coding sequence is TGTGCCAGTAGTATAGCAGGCTGGGGCAATCAGCCCCAGCATTTT. It is translated as CASSIAGWGNQPQHF.

This CDR3 reads CASSLVWGQQTNTDTQYF. CDR3 in DNA: TGTGCCAGCAGCTTAGTATGGGGACAGCAGACCAACACAGATACGCAGTATTTT. This chain connects TRBV11-2 to TRBJ2-3; 7 nucleotides match TRBD1. V gave up 1 base and J gave up 2 bases; unmatched junction bases: 12. This CDR3 has 18 residues. Germline lookup yields CDR1 SGHAT and CDR2 FQNNGV.

The V gene is TRBV30, the J gene TRBJ2-5; TRBD2 matches at 10 bases. The V gene's germline CDR1 is GTSNPN and CDR2 SVGIG (reference sequence). The V gene end was trimmed by 3 bases and the J gene end by 2 bases; junction bases not matched to a gene: 6. The CDR3 covers 15 residues. The CDR3: CAWRIAGGVQETQYF. DNA for the CDR3: TGTGCCTGGAGGATAGCGGGGGGCGTACAAGAGACCCAGTACTTC.

This clone came up a few times. The V and J genes are TRBV30 and TRBJ1-1; maybe TRBD1 (5 bases). The CDR3 has 12 residues. Trimming took off 7 bases at V and 6 bases at J, with 15 bases between the two ends. Germline loops: CDR1 GTSNPN, CDR2 SVGIG (reference sequence). CDR3 DNA: TGTGCCTCCGTCCGGGGGTTGTCTGAAGCTTTCTTT. Its protein is CASVRGLSEAFF.

This clone turned up a few times. CDR3 in amino acids: CASSDHRGMNTEAFF. For the CDR3, the DNA is TGCGCCAGCAGTGACCATAGGGGGATGAACACTGAAGCTTTCTTT. The chain has TRBV10-1 and TRBJ1-1, with D perhaps TRBD1 (6 bases). Trimming took off 3 bases at V and 0 bases at J, with 11 bases between the two ends. CDR1 and CDR2 (germline): WNHNN, SYGVQD (reference sequence). The CDR3 is 15 residues long.

As for this clone: In the same sample, other DNA sequences code for this CDR3. DNA of the CDR3: TGTGCCAGCAGTCCATTCACAGATACGCAGTATTTT. Translation gives CASSPFTDTQYF. The V and J genes are TRBV2 and TRBJ2-3; no definite D call. The CDR3 runs 12 residues. Trimming shortened V by 5 bases and J by 2 bases, and 5 bases separated the two germline ends. Germline CDR1 SNHLY, CDR2 FYNNEI. Supplemented by reference TRBV2 and TRBJ2-3, the full variable domain reads EPEVTQTPSHQVTQMGQEVILRCVPISNHLYFYWYRQILGQKVEFLVSFYNNEISEKSEIFDDQFSVERPDGSNFTLKIRSTKLEDSAMYFCASSPFTDTQYFGPGTRLTVL.

The CDR3 here is CASSEYFVGQGKDTQYF. CDR3 sequence (DNA): TGTGCCAGCAGTGAATACTTTGTGGGACAGGGGAAGGATACGCAGTATTTT. The chain links TRBV25-1 to TRBJ2-3, with TRBD1 matching over 10 bases. The CDR3 is 17 residues long. Germline V lookup: CDR1 MGHDK, CDR2 SYGVNS. With V trimmed by 0 bases and J by 6 bases, 9 bases remained unmatched.

The CDR3 is CASSVGGNSYNEQFF. In nucleotides, the CDR3 is TGTGCCAGCAGTGTGGGGGGTAACTCCTACAATGAGCAGTTCTTC. V is TRBV6-4 and J is TRBJ2-1; maybe TRBD2 (6 bases). CDR3 length: 15 amino acids. The V end lost 4 bases, the J end lost 0 bases, and 10 bases lay between the germline ends. Germline loops: CDR1 MRHNA, CDR2 SNTAGT.

This clone was seen only a few times. This chain's CDR3 is CASSLEPVARFSYNEQFF. In DNA form, the CDR3 reads TGCGCCAGCAGCTTGGAGCCCGTAGCCCGCTTCTCCTACAATGAGCAGTTCTTC. This chain uses TRBV5-1 with TRBJ2-1; D gene ambiguous. Germline V gives CDR1 SGHRS, CDR2 YFSETQ. The CDR3 loop spans 18 amino acids. V lost 0 bases and J 0 bases, leaving 16 bases between the germline ends.

This chain joins TRBV4-1 and TRBJ1-4; D perhaps matches TRBD1 (6 bases). The CDR3 has 16 amino acids. The ends were cut back, 0 bases at V and 7 bases at J, with 15 bases in the middle. Per germline, CDR1 MGHRA and CDR2 YSYEKL. CDR3 sequence (DNA): TGCGCCAGCAGCCAAGATCTCGGGGGAGGGGGTGAAAAACTGTTTTTT. This translates into CASSQDLGGGGEKLFF.

The CDR3 DNA reads TGTGCCAGTAGAGGGGAGACGGGACACGGAAACTATGGCTACACCTTC. It codes for CASRGETGHGNYGYTF. The rearrangement joins TRBV19 to TRBJ1-2, with D possibly being TRBD1 (6 bases). The CDR3 is made up of 16 amino acids. CDR1 is LNHDA and CDR2 is SQIVND in the germline V gene (reference sequence). Trimming shortened V by 6 bases and J by 2 bases, and 19 bases separated the two germline ends.

In its sample, this clone was seen a few times. The chain has TRBV19 and TRBJ1-1; no firm D call. Trimming shortened V by 1 base and J by 6 bases, and 6 bases separated the two germline ends. The CDR3 is 12 residues long. CDR1 and CDR2 (germline): LNHDA, SQIVND (reference sequence). This CDR3 reads CASSIGQSEAFF. Written as DNA, the CDR3 is TGTGCCAGTAGTATAGGGCAATCTGAAGCTTTCTTT.

The chain links TRBV5-1 to TRBJ1-3; D call uncertain. Germline-derived CDR1 and CDR2 are SGHRS and YFSETQ. The CDR3 is 15 amino acids. Trimming shortened V by 0 bases and J by 6 bases, and 13 bases separated the two germline ends. In nucleotides, the CDR3 is TGCGCCAGCAGCTTGGAGCCTGTCGTCTCAAACACCATATATTTT. It specifies CASSLEPVVSNTIYF.

V is TRBV5-1 and J is TRBJ1-3; 7 nucleotides line up with TRBD1. Germline trimming cut 3 bases from V and 4 bases from J; bases unmatched to any gene: 4. Germline CDR1 and CDR2: SGHRS and YFSETQ. CDR3 length equals 14 residues. This chain's CDR3 is CASSSGTEGNTIYF. The CDR3 nucleotides are TGCGCCAGCAGCTCTGGGACAGAAGGAAACACCATATATTTT.

The chain joins TRBV9 to TRBJ2-1, with TRBD2 matching over 8 bases. CDR1 is SGDLS and CDR2 is YYNGEE in the germline V gene. This CDR3 is 19 amino acids long. J was trimmed by 1 base and V by 5 bases; bases with no gene match: 17. The CDR3 here is CASRGFSGEGIGSYNEQFF. For the CDR3, the DNA is TGTGCCAGCAGAGGGTTTAGCGGGGAGGGAATCGGATCCTACAATGAGCAGTTCTTC.

There are a few counts of this clone. V is TRBV21-1 and J is TRBJ2-3; TRBD1 reflects the table's D call only, with no check against the DNA. TRBV21-1 represents a pseudogene. The CDR3 loop spans 15 amino acids. CDR3 protein: CASSKAGQGEDTQYF. Written as DNA, the CDR3 is TGTGCCAGCAGCAAAGCAGGACAGGGGGAAGATACGCAGTATTTT.

The V and J genes are TRBV7-2 and TRBJ2-2, with D possibly matching TRBD2 (6 bases). The CDR3 runs 15 residues. V was cut by 5 bases and J by 2 bases, with 12 bases left in between. Germline assignment: CDR1 SGHTA and CDR2 FQGNSA. The CDR3 is CASSPLGTNTGELFF. As DNA, the CDR3 is TGTGCCAGCAGCCCCTTGGGGACTAACACCGGGGAGCTGTTTTTT.

This clone was observed a few times. This chain uses TRBV24-1 with TRBJ1-4; D is perhaps TRBD1 (6 bases). Germline loops: CDR1 KGHDR, CDR2 SFDVKD. Between the trimmed V and J ends, which lost 0 bases and 6 bases, there was a span of 22 bases. This CDR3 has 19 amino acids. The CDR3 sequence: CATSDLWDKQSRADEKLFF. As DNA, the CDR3 is TGTGCCACCAGTGATTTGTGGGACAAGCAAAGCAGAGCGGATGAAAAACTGTTTTTT.

The V gene is TRBV19, the J gene TRBJ1-2; 7 bases fit TRBD1. The CDR3 contains 13 residues. The junction had 13 bases not matched to a gene; V was cut back by 5 bases and J by 13 bases. Germline V lookup: CDR1 LNHDA, CDR2 SQIVND (reference sequence). DNA of the CDR3: TGTGCCAGTAGTTCTCCCGGACAGGTACCCGGCACCTTC. This sequence encodes CASSSPGQVPGTF.

The V and J genes are TRBV5-6 and TRBJ1-2; no definite D call. The CDR3 spans 14 residues. CDR1 is SGHDT, CDR2 YYEEEE, per germline. V lost 2 bases, J lost 8 bases, and 16 bases lay in between. CDR3 sequence reads: CASSLGLGVGGYTF. Written as DNA, the CDR3 is TGTGCCAGCAGCTTAGGTCTCGGAGTAGGCGGCTACACCTTC.

V usage is TRBV30 and J usage is TRBJ1-5; weak D call: TRBD1 (5 bases). The CDR3 spans 14 residues. CDR1 is GTSNPN and CDR2 is SVGIG in the germline V gene (reference sequence). The V and J ends lost 1 base and 2 bases respectively, with 9 bases between them. The CDR3 protein is CAWSEGHRNQPQHF. CDR3 nucleotide sequence: TGTGCCTGGAGTGAAGGACACCGCAATCAGCCCCAGCATTTT.

This chain joins TRBV25-1 and TRBJ1-2; tentatively, D is TRBD1 (6 bases). Germline V lookup: CDR1 MGHDK, CDR2 SYGVNS. V was pared by 2 bases and J by 3 bases, with 7 bases between. The CDR3 length is 13 residues. CDR3 amino acids: CASSERGYYGYTF. Written as DNA, the CDR3 is TGTGCCAGCAGTGAAAGGGGGTACTATGGCTACACCTTC.